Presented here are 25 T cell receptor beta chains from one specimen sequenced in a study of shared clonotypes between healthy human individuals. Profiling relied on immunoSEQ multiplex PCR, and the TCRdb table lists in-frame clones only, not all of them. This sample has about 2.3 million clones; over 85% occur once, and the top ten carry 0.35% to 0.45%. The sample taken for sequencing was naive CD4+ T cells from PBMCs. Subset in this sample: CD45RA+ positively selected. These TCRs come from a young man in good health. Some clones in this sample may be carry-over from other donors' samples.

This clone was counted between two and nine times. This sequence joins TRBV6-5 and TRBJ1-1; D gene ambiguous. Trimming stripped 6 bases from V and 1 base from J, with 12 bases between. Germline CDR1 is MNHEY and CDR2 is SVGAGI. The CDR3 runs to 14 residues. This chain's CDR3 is CASSLGTRNTEAFF. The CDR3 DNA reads TGTGCCAGCAGCCTGGGAACGAGGAACACTGAAGCTTTCTTT.

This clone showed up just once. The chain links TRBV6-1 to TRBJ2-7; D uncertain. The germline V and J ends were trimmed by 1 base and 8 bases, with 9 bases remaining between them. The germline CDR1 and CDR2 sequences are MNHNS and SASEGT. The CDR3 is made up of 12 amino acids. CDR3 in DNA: TGTGCCAGCAGTGAAGAATGGTGGAAGCAGTACTTC. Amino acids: CASSEEWWKQYF.

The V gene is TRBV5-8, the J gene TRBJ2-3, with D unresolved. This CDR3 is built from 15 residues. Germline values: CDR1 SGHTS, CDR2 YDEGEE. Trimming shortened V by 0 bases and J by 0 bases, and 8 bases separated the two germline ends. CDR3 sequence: CASSLGGSSTDTQYF. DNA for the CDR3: TGTGCCAGCAGCTTGGGGGGTTCTAGCACAGATACGCAGTATTTT.

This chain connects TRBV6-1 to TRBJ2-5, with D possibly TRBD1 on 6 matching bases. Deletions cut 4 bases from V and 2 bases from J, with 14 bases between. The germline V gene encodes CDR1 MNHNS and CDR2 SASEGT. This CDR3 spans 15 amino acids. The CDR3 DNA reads TGTGCCAGCAGTGGGCGGCGCAGGGGACAAGAGACCCAGTACTTC. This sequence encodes CASSGRRRGQETQYF.

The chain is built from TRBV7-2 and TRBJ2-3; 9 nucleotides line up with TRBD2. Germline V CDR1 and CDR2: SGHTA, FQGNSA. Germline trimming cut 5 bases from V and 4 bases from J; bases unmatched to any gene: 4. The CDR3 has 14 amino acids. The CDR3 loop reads CASSLLAGPDTQYF. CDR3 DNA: TGTGCCAGCAGCCTCCTAGCGGGACCAGATACGCAGTATTTT.

The CDR3 here is CAWSGGGKLFF. In DNA, the CDR3 is TGTGCCTGGAGTGGAGGAGGAAAACTGTTTTTT. The genes are TRBV30 and TRBJ1-4; D not resolved. The V end was cut by 1 base, the J end by 10 bases, with 7 bases between. CDR3 length: 11 amino acids. Germline V gene data show CDR1 as GTSNPN and CDR2 as SVGIG (reference sequence).

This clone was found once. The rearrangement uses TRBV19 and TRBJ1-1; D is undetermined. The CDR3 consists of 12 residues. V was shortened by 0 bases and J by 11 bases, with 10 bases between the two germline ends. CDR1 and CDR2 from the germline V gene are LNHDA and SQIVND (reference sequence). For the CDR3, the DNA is TGTGCCAGTAGTATAGATCACTTGGGGGCTTTCTTT. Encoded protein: CASSIDHLGAFF.

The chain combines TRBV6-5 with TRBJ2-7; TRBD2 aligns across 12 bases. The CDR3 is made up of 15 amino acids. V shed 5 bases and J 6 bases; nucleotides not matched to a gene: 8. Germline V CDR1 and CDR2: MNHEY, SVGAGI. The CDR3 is CASSSLASGRGEQYF. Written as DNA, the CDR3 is TGTGCCAGCAGTAGTCTGGCTAGCGGGAGGGGCGAGCAGTACTTC.

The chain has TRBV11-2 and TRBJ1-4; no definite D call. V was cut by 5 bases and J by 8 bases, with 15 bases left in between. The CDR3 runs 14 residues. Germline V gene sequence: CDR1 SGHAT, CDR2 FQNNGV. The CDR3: CASSRLAGSEKLFF. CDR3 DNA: TGTGCCAGCAGCCGTCTGGCGGGCTCGGAAAAACTGTTTTTT.

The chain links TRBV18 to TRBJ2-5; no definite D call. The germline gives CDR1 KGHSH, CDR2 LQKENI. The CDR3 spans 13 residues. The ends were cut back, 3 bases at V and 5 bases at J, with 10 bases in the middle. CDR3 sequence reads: CASSPRIMETQYF. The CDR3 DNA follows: TGTGCCAGCTCACCGAGAATTATGGAGACCCAGTACTTC.

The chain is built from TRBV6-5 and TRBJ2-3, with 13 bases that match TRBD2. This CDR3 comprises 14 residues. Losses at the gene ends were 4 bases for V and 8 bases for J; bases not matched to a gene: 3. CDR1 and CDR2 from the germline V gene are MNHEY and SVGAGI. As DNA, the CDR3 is TGTGCCAGCAGTTCCTGGACTAGCGGGAGTACGCAGTATTTT. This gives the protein CASSSWTSGSTQYF.

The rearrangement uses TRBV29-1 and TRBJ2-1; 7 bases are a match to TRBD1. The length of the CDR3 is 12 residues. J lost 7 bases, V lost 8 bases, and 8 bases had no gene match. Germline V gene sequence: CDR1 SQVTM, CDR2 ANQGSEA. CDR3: CSTLTGTNEQFF. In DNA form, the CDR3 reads TGCAGCACCTTGACAGGGACGAATGAGCAGTTCTTC.

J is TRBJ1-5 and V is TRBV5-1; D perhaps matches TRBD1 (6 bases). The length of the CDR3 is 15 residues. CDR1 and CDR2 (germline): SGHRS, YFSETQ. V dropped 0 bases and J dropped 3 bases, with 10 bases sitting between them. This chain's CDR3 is CASSLGAGANQPQHF. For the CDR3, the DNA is TGCGCCAGCAGCTTGGGAGCGGGGGCCAATCAGCCCCAGCATTTT.

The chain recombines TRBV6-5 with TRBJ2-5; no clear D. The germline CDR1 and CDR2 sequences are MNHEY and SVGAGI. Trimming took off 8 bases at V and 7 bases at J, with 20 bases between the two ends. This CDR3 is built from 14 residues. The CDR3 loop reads CASGRDLVMGTQYF. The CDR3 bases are TGTGCCAGCGGAAGGGATCTCGTAATGGGGACCCAGTACTTC.

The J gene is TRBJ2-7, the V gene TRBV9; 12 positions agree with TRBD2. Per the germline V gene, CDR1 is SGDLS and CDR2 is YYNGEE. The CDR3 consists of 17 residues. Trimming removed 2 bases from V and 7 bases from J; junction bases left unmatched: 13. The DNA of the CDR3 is TGTGCCAGCAGCGTGGACGCTAGCGGGAGGGTCTCGGGAGAGCAGTACTTC. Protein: CASSVDASGRVSGEQYF.

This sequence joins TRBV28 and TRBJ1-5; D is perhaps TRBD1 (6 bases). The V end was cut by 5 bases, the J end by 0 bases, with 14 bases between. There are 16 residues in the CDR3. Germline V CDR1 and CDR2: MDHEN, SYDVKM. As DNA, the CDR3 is TGTGCCAGCAGTGCAACCGGGACACTTAGCAATCAGCCCCAGCATTTT. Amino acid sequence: CASSATGTLSNQPQHF.

Here the CDR3 reads CASSPGPYEQYF. CDR3 nucleotides: TGTGCCAGCAGCCCCGGCCCCTACGAGCAGTACTTC. The genes are TRBV11-1 and TRBJ2-7; D uncertain. Germline V lookup: CDR1 SGHAT, CDR2 FQDESV (reference sequence). V was pared by 5 bases and J by 2 bases, with 7 bases between. This CDR3 has 12 amino acids.

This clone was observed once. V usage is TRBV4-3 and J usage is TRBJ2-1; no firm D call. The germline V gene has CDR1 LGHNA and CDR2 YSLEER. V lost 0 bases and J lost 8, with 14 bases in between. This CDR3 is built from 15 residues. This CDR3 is CASSQDRASDYEQFF. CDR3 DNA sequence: TGCGCCAGCAGCCAAGATCGGGCCTCCGACTATGAGCAGTTCTTC.

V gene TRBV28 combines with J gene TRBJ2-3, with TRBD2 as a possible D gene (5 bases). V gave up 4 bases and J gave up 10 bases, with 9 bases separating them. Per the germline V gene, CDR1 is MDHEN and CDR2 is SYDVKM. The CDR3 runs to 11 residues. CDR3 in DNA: TGTGCCAGCAGTTCTACTAGAGCGCAGTATTTT. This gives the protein CASSSTRAQYF.

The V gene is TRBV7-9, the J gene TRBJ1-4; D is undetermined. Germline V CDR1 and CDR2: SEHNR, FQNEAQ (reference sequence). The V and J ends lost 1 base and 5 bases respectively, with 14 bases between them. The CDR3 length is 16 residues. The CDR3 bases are TGTGCCAGCAGCTTAGTGGTGGCAGGAGCGAATGAAAAACTGTTTTTT. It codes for CASSLVVAGANEKLFF. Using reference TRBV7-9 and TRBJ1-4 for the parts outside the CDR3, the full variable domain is DTGVSQNPRHKITKRGQNVTFRCDPISEHNRLYWYRQTLGQGPEFLTYFQNEAQLEKSRLLSDRFSAERPKGSFSTLEIQRTEQGDSAMYLCASSLVVAGANEKLFFGSGTQLSVL.

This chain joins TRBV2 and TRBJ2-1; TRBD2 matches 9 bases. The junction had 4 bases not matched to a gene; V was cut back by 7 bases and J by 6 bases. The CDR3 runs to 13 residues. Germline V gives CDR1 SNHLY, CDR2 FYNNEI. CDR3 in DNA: TGTGCCAGCACCGAGCGGGAGGTCAATGAGCAGTTCTTC. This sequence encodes CASTEREVNEQFF.

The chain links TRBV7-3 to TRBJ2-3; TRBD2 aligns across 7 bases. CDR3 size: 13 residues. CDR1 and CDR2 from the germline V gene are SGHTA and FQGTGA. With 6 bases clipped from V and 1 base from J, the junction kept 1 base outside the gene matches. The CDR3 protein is CASRRERTDTQYF. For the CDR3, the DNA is TGTGCCAGCAGGCGGGAGCGCACAGATACGCAGTATTTT.

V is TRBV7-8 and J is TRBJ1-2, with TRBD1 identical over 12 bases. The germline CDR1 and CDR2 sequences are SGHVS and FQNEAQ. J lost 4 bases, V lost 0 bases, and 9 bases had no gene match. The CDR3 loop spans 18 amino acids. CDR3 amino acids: CASSLAGQGASQSYGYTF. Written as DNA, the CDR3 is TGTGCCAGCAGCTTAGCGGGACAGGGGGCCTCTCAATCCTATGGCTACACCTTC.

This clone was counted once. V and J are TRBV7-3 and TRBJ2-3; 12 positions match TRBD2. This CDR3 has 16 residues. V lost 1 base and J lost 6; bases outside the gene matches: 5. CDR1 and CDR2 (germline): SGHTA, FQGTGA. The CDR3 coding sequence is TGTGCCAGCAGCTTAAGACTAGCGGGAGCGTCGGATACGCAGTATTTT. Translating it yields CASSLRLAGASDTQYF.

For the CDR3, the DNA is TGCAGTTTCACCGCAGCGACCCGGGCTTTCTTT. As protein: CSFTAATRAFF. V gene TRBV20-1 combines with J gene TRBJ1-1; D gene ambiguous. CDR1 and CDR2 (germline): DFQATT, SNEGSKA (reference sequence). Trimming stripped 8 bases from V and 11 bases from J, with 18 bases between. The CDR3 has 11 residues.